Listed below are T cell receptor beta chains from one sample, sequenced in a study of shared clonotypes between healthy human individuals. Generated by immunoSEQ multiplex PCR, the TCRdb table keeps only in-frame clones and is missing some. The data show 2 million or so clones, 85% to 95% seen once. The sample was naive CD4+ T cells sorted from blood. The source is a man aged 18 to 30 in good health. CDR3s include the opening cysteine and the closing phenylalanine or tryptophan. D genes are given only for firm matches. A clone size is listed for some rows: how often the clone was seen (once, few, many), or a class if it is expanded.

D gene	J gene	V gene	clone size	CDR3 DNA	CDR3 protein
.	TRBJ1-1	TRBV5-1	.	TGCGCCAGCAGCCCTGTGGGAGGAAAACGCACTGAAGCTTTCTTT	CASSPVGGKRTEAFF
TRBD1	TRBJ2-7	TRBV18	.	TGTGCCAGCTCCGCCCCGGGACAGGCCTACGAGCAGTACTTC	CASSAPGQAYEQYF
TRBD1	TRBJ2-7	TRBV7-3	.	TGTGCCAGCAGCTTAGACAGGGTGTCCGGCGAGCAGTACTTC	CASSLDRVSGEQYF
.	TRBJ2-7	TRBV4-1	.	TGCGCCAGCAGCCAAGTCGTGCAATCCTACGAGCAGTACTTC	CASSQVVQSYEQYF
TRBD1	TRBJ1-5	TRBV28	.	TGTGCCAGCAGTTTGTCACAGGGGCGTTATCAGCCCCAGCATTTT	CASSLSQGRYQPQHF
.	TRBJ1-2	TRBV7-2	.	TGTGCCAGCAGCGCTTATGGCTACACCTTC	CASSAYGYTF
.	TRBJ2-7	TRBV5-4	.	TGTGCCAGCAGCTTGGGAGACAGAACCTCCTACGAGCAGTACTTC	CASSLGDRTSYEQYF
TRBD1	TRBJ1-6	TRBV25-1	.	TGTGCCAGCAGTGACCAAACAGGGGGAAAGAATTCACCCCTCCACTTT	CASSDQTGGKNSPLHF
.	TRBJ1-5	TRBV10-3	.	TGTGCCATCAGTGCAGGGTATCAGCCCCAGCATTTT	CAISAGYQPQHF
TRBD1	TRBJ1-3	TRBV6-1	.	TGTGCCAGCAGTGGATGGACAGGGCCGGTCCCCTCTGGAAACACCATATATTTT	CASSGWTGPVPSGNTIYF
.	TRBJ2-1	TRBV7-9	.	TGTGCCAGCAGCTGGGGAGTAGCGGATGAGCAGTTCTTC	CASSWGVADEQFF
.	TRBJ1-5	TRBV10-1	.	TGCGCCAGCAGGGCGACTGCGAATCAGCCCCAGCATTTT	CASRATANQPQHF
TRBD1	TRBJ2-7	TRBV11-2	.	TGTGCCAGCAGCTTAAACTACGGACAGGCATACTACGAGCAGTACTTC	CASSLNYGQAYYEQYF
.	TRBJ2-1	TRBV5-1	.	TGCGCCAGCAGCTTGGATGCGGGATTGAAATTCTTC	CASSLDAGLKFF
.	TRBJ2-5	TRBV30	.	TGTGCCTGGAGTCTTGGGGGTCGGGAGACCCAGTACTTC	CAWSLGGRETQYF
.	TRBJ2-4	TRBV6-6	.	TGTGCCAGCAGTTACTTATCAGTAGCCAAAAACATTCAGTACTTC	CASSYLSVAKNIQYF
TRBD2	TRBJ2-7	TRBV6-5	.	TGTGCCAGCAGTTACTCGCGAGCGGGGGCCTCCCTGGAGCAGTACTTC	CASSYSRAGASLEQYF
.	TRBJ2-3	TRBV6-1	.	TGTGCCAGCAGCACTACAGGGATTGGAATAGATACGCAGTATTTT	CASSTTGIGIDTQYF
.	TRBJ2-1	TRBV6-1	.	TGTGCCAGCAGCGGGACGGCTACCAATGAGCAGTTCTTC	CASSGTATNEQFF
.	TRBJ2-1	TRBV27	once	TGTGCCAGCCGATTTGACCGATACAATGAGCAGTTCTTC	CASRFDRYNEQFF
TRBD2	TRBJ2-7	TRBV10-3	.	TGTGCCATCACCGAGGGTCTAGCGGGTGAGCAGTACTTC	CAITEGLAGEQYF
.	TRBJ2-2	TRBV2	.	TGTGCCAGTAATGTAGGCATCGCGAACACCGGGGAGCTGTTTTTT	CASNVGIANTGELFF
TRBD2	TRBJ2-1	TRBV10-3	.	TGTGCCATCAGTGGACTAGCGGGAGGTGTCAGCTCCTACAATGAGCAGTTCTTC	CAISGLAGGVSSYNEQFF
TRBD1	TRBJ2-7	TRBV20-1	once	TGCAGTGTAGGACAGGACCACTACGAGTACTTC	CSVGQDHYEYF
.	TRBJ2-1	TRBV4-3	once	TGCGCCAGCAGCCAAGATACGGGCTACAATGAGCAGTTCTTC	CASSQDTGYNEQFF
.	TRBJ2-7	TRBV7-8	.	TGTGCCAGCAGCTGGCAGGCGCTATTCAAGTACGAGCAGTACTTC	CASSWQALFKYEQYF
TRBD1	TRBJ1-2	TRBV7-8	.	TGTGCCAGCAGCCCCGACAGGGGAAATGGCTACACCTTC	CASSPDRGNGYTF
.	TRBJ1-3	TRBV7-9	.	TGTGCCAGCAGTCCATCCGGGACATCTGGAAACACCATATATTTT	CASSPSGTSGNTIYF
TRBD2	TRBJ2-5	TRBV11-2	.	TGTGCCAGCAGCTCAGGACTAGTGTGGGAGACCCAGTACTTC	CASSSGLVWETQYF
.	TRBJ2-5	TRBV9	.	TGTGCCAGCAGCGCCGGGTTGGCGGAAGAGACCCAGTACTTC	CASSAGLAEETQYF
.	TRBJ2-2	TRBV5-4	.	TGTGCCAGCAGCTTACCAGAGAACACCGGGGAGCTGTTTTTT	CASSLPENTGELFF
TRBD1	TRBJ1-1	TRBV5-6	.	TGTGCCAGCAGCATACAACAGGGGATAAACACTGAAGCTTTCTTT	CASSIQQGINTEAFF
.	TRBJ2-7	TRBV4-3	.	TGCGCCAGCAGCCCCTCTGAGACAGTACCAGGCGAGCAGTACTTC	CASSPSETVPGEQYF